Listed below are T cell receptor beta chains from one sample, sequenced in a study of identical twins. Using its own MiXCR run on the 5' RACE reads, TCRdb lists one record per CDR3 protein. This repertoire shows some 630,000 distinct CDR3 sequences, 7.1% found once; its top ten account for 1.6%. The sample was also linked to a second study, of yellow fever vaccine responses in identical twins.

The source material was PBMCs. All receptors come from a woman under 30 in good health. Each CDR3 is given without its conserved first and last residue. D genes are given only for firm matches.

V: TRBV5-1; D: -; CDR3: ASSLAIGNEQF
V: TRBV27; D: -; CDR3: ASSLYGGELF
V: TRBV11-2; D: -; CDR3: ASSNRDTLAKNIQY
V: TRBV14; D: -; CDR3: ASSQDRGTQY
V: TRBV6-1; D: -; CDR3: ASSEATGHANTGELF
V: TRBV3-1; D: TRBD2; CDR3: ASSLLGGGLGTGELF
V: TRBV27; D: TRBD2; CDR3: ASSYQTSGTDTQY
V: TRBV7-6; D: TRBD1; CDR3: ASSITGATGELF
V: TRBV6-5; D: -; CDR3: ASSSTGRGDGYT
V: TRBV5-1; D: TRBD1; CDR3: ASSNLTGENTEAF
V: TRBV27; D: -; CDR3: ASSLYEGSIYGYT
V: TRBV4-1; D: -; CDR3: ASSQDWRQHEKLF
V: TRBV28; D: TRBD1; CDR3: ASSKLGQGFGYT
V: TRBV7-9; D: TRBD1; CDR3: ASSGTGVNQPQH
V: TRBV21-1; D: -; CDR3: ASRGSKNIQY